A single sample gave rise to the 11 T cell receptor beta chains below, sequenced in a study of shared clonotypes between healthy human individuals. Sequenced by immunoSEQ multiplex PCR; TCRdb stores in-frame clones only, minus some. This table has 1.4 million or so clones, 97% to 99% appearing once. The sequencing input was naive CD4+ T cells sorted from blood. Indicated subset: CD45RA+ positively selected. These receptors were obtained from a man younger than 45 in good health.

As to this clone: Other DNA sequences in this specimen translate into the identical CDR3. The chain joins TRBV28 to TRBJ2-5; D is perhaps TRBD2 (7 bases). V lost 4 bases and J lost 5, with 11 bases in between. Germline V gene sequence: CDR1 MDHEN, CDR2 SYDVKM. There are 13 residues in the CDR3. CDR3 in DNA: TGTGCCAGCAGTTCGGGGGGCAGGGAGACCCAGTACTTC. Its translation: CASSSGGRETQYF.

This clone was detected only once. The rearrangement joins TRBV7-2 to TRBJ2-3, with D possibly matching TRBD1 (5 bases). V was cut by 5 bases and J by 4 bases, with 13 bases left in between. The length of the CDR3 is 14 residues. Germline V gene data show CDR1 as SGHTA and CDR2 as FQGNSA. CDR3 loop: CASSQDKSSDTQYF. CDR3 nucleotide sequence: TGTGCCAGCAGCCAGGACAAGTCCTCAGATACGCAGTATTTT.

V is TRBV5-4 and J is TRBJ2-7; 7 bases are a match to TRBD2. This CDR3 comprises 14 residues. Germline V gene sequence: CDR1 SGHNT, CDR2 YYREEE (reference sequence). V shed 3 bases, J shed 5 bases, and the junction held 8 bases outside the gene matches. CDR3 sequence (DNA): TGTGCCAGCAGCTCGGGCGGGAGACGCAACGAGCAGTACTTC. This translates into CASSSGGRRNEQYF.

The chain is built from TRBV25-1 and TRBJ1-1; TRBD1 matches 7 bases. V dropped 6 bases and J dropped 2; count of bases not matched to a gene: 9. CDR1 is MGHDK and CDR2 is SYGVNS in the germline V gene. This CDR3 is 15 amino acids long. CDR3 sequence reads: CASSEPNRGNTEAFF. Written as DNA, the CDR3 is TGTGCCAGCAGCGAACCTAACAGGGGTAACACTGAAGCTTTCTTT.

V gene TRBV7-8 combines with J gene TRBJ2-7, with 10 bases that match TRBD1. CDR3 length: 15 residues. The V segment lost 5 bases and the J segment 5 bases; nucleotides outside the gene matches: 9. In germline, CDR1 is SGHVS, CDR2 FQNEAQ. CDR3 bases: TGTGCCAGCAGCATAGGGAGGGACAGGGGCCACGAGCAGTACTTC. This sequence encodes CASSIGRDRGHEQYF.

V gene TRBV5-4 combines with J gene TRBJ2-7, with 13 bases aligning to TRBD2. Losses at the gene ends were 1 base for V and 4 bases for J; bases not matched to a gene: 2. Germline assignment: CDR1 SGHNT and CDR2 YYREEE (reference sequence). The CDR3 is 15 amino acids. The chain's CDR3 is CASSLKGLAGYEQYF. CDR3 bases: TGTGCCAGCAGCTTGAAGGGACTAGCGGGATACGAGCAGTACTTC.

The chain carries TRBV5-1 and TRBJ1-1; D uncertain. Germline V gene sequence: CDR1 SGHRS, CDR2 YFSETQ. V shed 0 bases and J shed 8 bases, with 11 bases lying between them. The CDR3 totals 13 residues. The CDR3 DNA reads TGCGCCAGCAGCTTGGGGGGATTCGAAGAAGCTTTCTTT. Protein product: CASSLGGFEEAFF.

The chain recombines TRBV18 with TRBJ1-3, with D tentatively TRBD1 (6 bases). The V end was cut by 2 bases, the J end by 2 bases, with 16 bases between. The CDR3 consists of 17 residues. Germline assignment: CDR1 KGHSH and CDR2 LQKENI. The CDR3 DNA reads as TGTGCCAGCTCACCAATCGCAGGGGACTTGCCTGGAAACACCATATATTTT. Translated, it gives CASSPIAGDLPGNTIYF.

The rearrangement joins TRBV5-1 to TRBJ1-1; the D gene is possibly TRBD1 (5 bases). Trimming stripped 0 bases from V and 4 bases from J, with 13 bases between. The germline gives CDR1 SGHRS, CDR2 YFSETQ. This CDR3 is built from 15 residues. The CDR3: CASSLDTQGGTEAFF. CDR3 bases: TGCGCCAGCAGCTTGGACACCCAGGGAGGCACTGAAGCTTTCTTT.

This chain links TRBV6-5 with TRBJ1-1; D possibly corresponds to TRBD1 (5 bases). Germline values: CDR1 MNHEY, CDR2 SVGAGI. V was clipped by 5 bases and J by 0 bases, with 7 bases between them. The CDR3 is 13 amino acids. The CDR3 sequence is CASSPTVNTEAFF. The CDR3 DNA reads TGTGCCAGCAGTCCGACAGTGAACACTGAAGCTTTCTTT.

This clone was detected only once. This chain links TRBV5-1 with TRBJ2-3, with TRBD1 identical over 9 bases. CDR1 and CDR2 from the germline V gene are SGHRS and YFSETQ. The CDR3 totals 15 residues. V shed 4 bases, J shed 3 bases, and the junction held 6 bases outside the gene matches. The CDR3 nucleotides are TGCGCCAGCAGCCCCGGGACAGGGTTTACAGATACGCAGTATTTT. Translating gives CASSPGTGFTDTQYF.